This T cell receptor (beta chain) came from a study of CD8 T cells in ankylosing spondylitis. Whole-study results and caveats: Made up of fewer than 10 highly homologous variants, a TCR beta motif appeared characteristic of ankylosing spondylitis blood. Earlier authors reported some of these motif variants in reactive arthritis synovial fluid and blood. In peripheral blood, disease-linked CD8+ clones occurred at relatively low frequencies. Enrichment of disease-linked clones was reportedly significant in matched ankylosing spondylitis synovial fluid.

For this clonotype: Its antigen is still unknown.

Quantitative 5'-RACE with molecular barcodes produced the TCR beta libraries. TCRdb independently ran MiXCR on the 5' RACE reads; one entry per CDR3 protein. The sample includes more than 650,000 distinct CDR3 sequences, roughly 12% of them seen just once. The sequence derives from a male donor with ankylosing spondylitis. What was sequenced was blood, either unsorted or a sorted T cell fraction (not recorded which).

The chain's CDR3 is CASSLVRESYNEQFF. The CDR3 DNA follows: TGCGCCAGCAGCTTGGTTAGGGAAAGCTACAATGAGCAGTTCTTC. V usage is TRBV5-1 and J usage is TRBJ2-1, with D unclear. The germline gives CDR1 SGHRS, CDR2 YFSETQ. CDR3 length equals 15 residues. Trimming removed 0 bases at V and 3 bases at J, with 10 bases between.